This T cell receptor beta chain was captured in a study of shared clonotypes between healthy human individuals. The protocol was immunoSEQ multiplex PCR, while the TCRdb copy is restricted to in-frame clones and leaves out a portion. The table records over a million clones, around 97% of them present only once. This CDR3 region has 16 residues. V gave up 6 bases and J gave up 2 bases; unmatched junction bases: 8. CDR1 and CDR2 from the germline V gene are LNHDA and SQIVND (reference sequence). The clonotype originates from a man under 40 in good health. Sequenced input: naive CD4+ T cells sorted from blood. Described subset: CD45RA+ positively selected. This chain connects TRBV19 to TRBJ1-5; TRBD1 matches at 9 bases. The DNA of the CDR3 is TGTGCCAGTAGGAACCACAGGGGGCAAGGCAATCAGCCCCAGCATTTT. Translation: CASRNHRGQGNQPQHF.